The 5 T cell receptor beta chains in this list originate from one sample, sequenced in a study of CD8 T cells in ankylosing spondylitis. MiXCR, applied by TCRdb to the 5' RACE reads, yields one record per CDR3 protein. The sample contains some 120,000 distinct CDR3 sequences, about 13% of which appear only once. Sample: blood, either unsorted or a sorted T cell fraction (not recorded which). These receptors all come from a female donor with ankylosing spondylitis or in good health (not recorded which).

The chain employs TRBV6-2 or TRBV6-3 and TRBJ2-5; possibly TRBD2 for D (6 bases). V lost 5 bases to trimming and J lost 4 bases, with 8 bases between them. CDR1 is MNHEY, CDR2 SVGEGT, per germline. This CDR3 is built from 12 residues. In nucleotides, the CDR3 is TGTGCCAGCAGTCGGGGGAGAGAGACCCAGTACTTC. It specifies CASSRGRETQYF.

The V gene is TRBV21-1, the J gene TRBJ2-5; the DNA was not used to check the table's D call, TRBD1. TRBV21-1 is flagged as a pseudogene. The CDR3 has 16 amino acids. CDR3 residues: CASRLGLLSGEETQYF. CDR3 DNA sequence: TGTGCCAGCAGATTGGGGCTCCTGTCCGGGGAAGAGACCCAGTACTTC.

This clonotype has just a few counts. The CDR3 DNA is TGCAGTGCAAAGTGGGGTCCGCGACAGCCCCAGCATTTT. This sequence encodes CSAKWGPRQPQHF. V gene TRBV20-1 combines with J gene TRBJ1-5, with D unclear. The V end was cut by 6 bases, the J end by 7 bases, with 16 bases between. Germline CDR1 is DFQATT and CDR2 is SNEGSKA (reference sequence). This CDR3 is built from 13 residues.

This clonotype showed up many times. The DNA of the CDR3 is TGTGCCAGCAGCCTTACAGCAAGCACAGATACGCAGTATTTT. This codes for CASSLTASTDTQYF. V gene TRBV7-2 combines with J gene TRBJ2-3; D not certain. The CDR3 sequence is 14 residues long. V was clipped by 5 bases and J by 0 bases, with 9 bases between them. CDR1 and CDR2 (germline): SGHTA, FQGNSA.

This clonotype was found a few times. J is TRBJ2-7 and V is TRBV30, with D possibly being TRBD2 (5 bases). In germline, CDR1 is GTSNPN, CDR2 SVGIG (reference sequence). V was shortened by 2 bases and J by 4 bases, with 6 bases between the two germline ends. The CDR3 covers 11 residues. As DNA, the CDR3 is TGTGCCTGGAGTAGGACTTACGAGCAGTACTTC. Translation gives CAWSRTYEQYF.